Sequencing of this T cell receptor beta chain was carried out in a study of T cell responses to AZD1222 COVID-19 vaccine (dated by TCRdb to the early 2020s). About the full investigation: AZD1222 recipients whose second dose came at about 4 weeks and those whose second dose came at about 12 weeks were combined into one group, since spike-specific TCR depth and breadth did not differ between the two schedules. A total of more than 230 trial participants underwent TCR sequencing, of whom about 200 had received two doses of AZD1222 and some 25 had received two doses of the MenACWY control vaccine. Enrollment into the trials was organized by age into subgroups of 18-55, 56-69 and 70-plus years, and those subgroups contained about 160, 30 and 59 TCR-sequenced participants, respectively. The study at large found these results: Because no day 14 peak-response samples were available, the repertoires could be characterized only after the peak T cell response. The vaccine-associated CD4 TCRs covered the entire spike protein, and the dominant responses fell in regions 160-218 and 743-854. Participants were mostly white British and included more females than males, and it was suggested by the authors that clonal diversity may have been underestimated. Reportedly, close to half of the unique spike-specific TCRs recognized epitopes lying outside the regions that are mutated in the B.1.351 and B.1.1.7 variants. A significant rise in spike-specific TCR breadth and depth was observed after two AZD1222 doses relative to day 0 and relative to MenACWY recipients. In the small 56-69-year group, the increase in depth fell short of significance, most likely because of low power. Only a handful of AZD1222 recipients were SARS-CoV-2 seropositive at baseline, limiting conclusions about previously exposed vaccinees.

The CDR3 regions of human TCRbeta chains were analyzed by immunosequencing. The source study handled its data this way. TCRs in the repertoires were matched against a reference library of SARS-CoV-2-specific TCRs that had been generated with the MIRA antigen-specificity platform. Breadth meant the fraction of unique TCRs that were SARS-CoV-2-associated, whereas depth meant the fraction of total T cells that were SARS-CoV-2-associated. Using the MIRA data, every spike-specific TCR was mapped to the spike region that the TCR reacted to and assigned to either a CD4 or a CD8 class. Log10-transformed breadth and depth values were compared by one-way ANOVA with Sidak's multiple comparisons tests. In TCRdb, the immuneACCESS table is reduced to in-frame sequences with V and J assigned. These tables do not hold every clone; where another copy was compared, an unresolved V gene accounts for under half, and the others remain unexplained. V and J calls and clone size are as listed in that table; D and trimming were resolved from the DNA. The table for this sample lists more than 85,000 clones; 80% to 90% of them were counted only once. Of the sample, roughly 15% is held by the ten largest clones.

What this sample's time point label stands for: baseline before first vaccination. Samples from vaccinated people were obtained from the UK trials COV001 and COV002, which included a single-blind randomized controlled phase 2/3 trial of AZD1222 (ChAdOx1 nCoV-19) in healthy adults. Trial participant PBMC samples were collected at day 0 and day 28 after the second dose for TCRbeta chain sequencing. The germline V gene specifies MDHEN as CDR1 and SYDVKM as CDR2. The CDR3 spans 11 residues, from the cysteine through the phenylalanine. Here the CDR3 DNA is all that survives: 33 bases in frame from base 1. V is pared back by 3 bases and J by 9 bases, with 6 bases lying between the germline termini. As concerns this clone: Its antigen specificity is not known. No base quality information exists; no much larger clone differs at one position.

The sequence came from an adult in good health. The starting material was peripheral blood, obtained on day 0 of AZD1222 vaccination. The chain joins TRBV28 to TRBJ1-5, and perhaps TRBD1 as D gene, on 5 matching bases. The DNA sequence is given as TGTGCCAGCAGTTTTGGGGGGCCCCAGCATTTT. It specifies CASSFGGPQHF.